One and the same sample provided the 24 T cell receptor beta chains below, sequenced in a study of blood T cells in healthy people across ages (dated by TCRdb to about 2015). Library prep was done by 5' RACE. The sequencer listed for this sample is Illumina HiSeq 2500. The second PCR ran for about 6 to 11 cycles and used a J-beta primer mix along with a sample-barcoded 5' primer. The raw public reads went through TCRdb reprocessing: fastp at Q25, MiXCR clone calling, in-frame beta chains kept. Under each unique CDR3 protein, matching rows form one entry showing the most common genes and DNA. Recorded for this sample are some 850,000 distinct CDR3 sequences; roughly 24% of them occurred a single time. The top ten clonotypes cover about 2.9% of the sample. This sample also appeared in a second study, on T cells of mothers and their children.

Sequencing was carried out using blood. Receptors were obtained from a boy aged 5-17 years in good health.

The V and J genes are TRBV7-3 and TRBJ2-5, with a tentative D call TRBD1 (5 bases). CDR3 length equals 12 residues. The germline CDR1 and CDR2 sequences are SGHTA and FQGTGA. Trimming removed 2 bases from V and 7 bases from J, with 8 bases in between. In DNA, the CDR3 is TGTGCCAGCAGCTTAGCAGGGCCGACCCAGTACTTC. The encoded protein is CASSLAGPTQYF.

In this sample, this clonotype turned up a few times. J is TRBJ2-1 and V is TRBV19, with 8 nucleotides matching TRBD1. The germline V gene has CDR1 LNHDA and CDR2 SQIVND (reference sequence). V dropped 5 bases and J dropped 4; count of bases not matched to a gene: 7. This CDR3 contains 15 residues. CDR3 region: CASSLGQVRYNEQFF. In nucleotides, the CDR3 is TGTGCCAGTAGTCTGGGACAGGTAAGGTACAATGAGCAGTTCTTC.

The count of this clonotype is one. This sequence joins TRBV25-1 and TRBJ2-1; D not certain. Trimming left V 3 bases short and J 3 bases short, with 9 bases between. The germline V gene has CDR1 MGHDK and CDR2 SYGVNS. This CDR3 has 14 amino acids. CDR3 coding DNA: TGTGCCAGCAGTGATTTGGCAGACTACAATGAGCAGTTCTTC. Its protein product is CASSDLADYNEQFF.

The rearrangement joins TRBV7-9 to TRBJ1-5; D unresolved. CDR3 size: 16 residues. The V gene's germline CDR1 is SEHNR and CDR2 FQNEAQ (reference sequence). V was clipped by 3 bases and J by 3 bases, with 15 bases between them. CDR3 protein: CASSFYAGGLNQPQHF. The CDR3 DNA reads TGTGCCAGCAGCTTCTATGCGGGAGGGCTCAATCAGCCCCAGCATTTT.

The chain uses TRBV18 and TRBJ1-2; 11 nucleotides match TRBD1. The CDR3 extends over 14 amino acids. Per germline, CDR1 KGHSH and CDR2 LQKENI. V shed 7 bases, J shed 3 bases, and the junction held 4 bases outside the gene matches. CDR3 sequence (DNA): TGTGCCAGCTGGACAGGGGGCTCGTACTATGGCTACACCTTC. Residues: CASWTGGSYYGYTF.

The CDR3 sequence: CASTGRRNEQFF. CDR3 sequence (DNA): TGTGCCAGTACGGGGCGTCGGAATGAGCAGTTCTTC. The rearrangement uses TRBV19 and TRBJ2-1; D may correspond to TRBD1 or TRBD2 (5 bases each). Germline CDR1 reads LNHDA; CDR2 reads SQIVND (reference sequence). The ends were cut back, 7 bases at V and 7 bases at J, with 11 bases in the middle. The CDR3 is 12 residues long. Using reference TRBV19 and TRBJ2-1 for the parts outside the CDR3, the full variable domain is DGGITQSPKYLFRKEGQNVTLSCEQNLNHDAMYWYRQDPGQGLRLIYYSQIVNDFQKGDIAEGYSVSREKKESFPLTVTSAQKNPTAFYLCASTGRRNEQFFGPGTRLTVL.

The V and J genes are TRBV6-5 and TRBJ2-7; D is unresolved. The V gene lost 2 bases and the J gene lost 7 bases, with 9 bases spanning the gap. In germline, CDR1 is MNHEY, CDR2 SVGAGI. CDR3 length: 12 residues. The chain's CDR3 is CASSYGMHEQYF. As DNA, the CDR3 is TGTGCCAGCAGTTACGGGATGCATGAGCAGTACTTC.

This clonotype was seen a few times. The J gene is TRBJ1-2, the V gene TRBV20-1; tentatively, D is TRBD1 (6 bases). V lost 6 bases to trimming and J lost 7 bases, with 12 bases between them. The CDR3 loop spans 11 amino acids. CDR1 and CDR2 from the germline V gene are DFQATT and SNEGSKA (reference sequence). The CDR3 nucleotides read TGCAGTGCATCAGGGGTGGGTGGCTACACCTTC. It yields the protein CSASGVGGYTF.

The chain links TRBV20-1 to TRBJ2-5, with unresolved D. TRBJ2-7 explains the end of the DNA better; the J call may be wrong. Germline V gene lookup returns CDR1 DFQATT and CDR2 SNEGSKA (reference sequence). CDR3 length: 14 amino acids. The CDR3 coding sequence is TGCAGTGCTAGAGATCCCCAGGTTCCCTACGAGCAGTACTTC. This codes for CSARDPQVPYEQYF.

The chain combines TRBV5-1 with TRBJ1-2; TRBD1 matches at 12 bases. V dropped 2 bases and J dropped 4; count of bases not matched to a gene: 9. This CDR3 has 17 residues. The germline gives CDR1 SGHRS, CDR2 YFSETQ. CDR3 bases: TGCGCCAGCAGCTTAGAACCGGGACAGGGGGCTGGCTATGGCTACACCTTC. This gives the protein CASSLEPGQGAGYGYTF.

The V call is TRBV7-2, the J call TRBJ1-2, with 7 bases that match TRBD1. Germline assignment: CDR1 SGHTA and CDR2 FQGNSA. V dropped 0 bases and J dropped 3; count of bases not matched to a gene: 4. This CDR3 region has 15 residues. CDR3 residues: CASSLAAGGYYGYTF. The CDR3 coding sequence is TGTGCCAGCAGCTTAGCGGCAGGGGGTTACTATGGCTACACCTTC.

This clonotype was counted a few times. The CDR3 DNA is TGTGCCAGCAGCTTGGGTGGGCTGGTTGTCTATGGCTACACCTTC. Residues: CASSLGGLVVYGYTF. V usage is TRBV5-5 and J usage is TRBJ1-2; D remains unclear. Trimming shortened V by 0 bases and J by 4 bases, and 13 bases separated the two germline ends. Germline loops: CDR1 SGHKS, CDR2 YYEKEE (reference sequence). The CDR3 is 15 residues long. Full variable domain (outside the CDR3, taken from reference TRBV5-5 and TRBJ1-2): DAGVTQSPTHLIKTRGQQVTLRCSPISGHKSVSWYQQVLGQGPQFIFQYYEKEERGRGNFPDRFSARQFPNYSSELNVNALLLGDSALYLCASSLGGLVVYGYTFGSGTRLTVV.

This clonotype was recorded a few times. The junction and the germline gene differ at one end; a read error may be behind it. The chain has TRBV12-3 or TRBV12-4 and TRBJ1-4; TRBD1 aligns across 7 bases. This CDR3 is 19 amino acids long. Here the CDR3 reads CASGLPTGKGSPTNEKLFF. CDR3 DNA: TGTGCCAGCGGTTTACCGACAGGGAAGGGGAGTCCAACTAATGAAAAACTGTTTTTT.

As to this clonotype: At one end, the junction sequence differs from germline, possibly due to a read error. The chain links TRBV9 to TRBJ1-1; D possibly corresponds to TRBD1 (5 bases). There are 13 residues in the CDR3. Per the germline V gene, CDR1 is SGDLS and CDR2 is YYNGEE. The CDR3 protein is CTSSAGGKTEAFF. In DNA form, the CDR3 reads TGTACCAGCAGCGCCGGGGGAAAGACTGAAGCTTTCTTT.

The rearrangement uses TRBV6-6 and TRBJ2-3; the D is unclear. Germline CDR1 reads MNHNY; CDR2 reads SVGAGI (reference sequence). V shed 8 bases and J shed 4 bases, with 16 bases lying between them. This CDR3 comprises 14 residues. CDR3 nucleotides: TGTGCCAGCCGACACTATCCACACGCAGATACGCAGTATTTT. It encodes CASRHYPHADTQYF.

The V call is TRBV18, the J call TRBJ2-1; the D gene is possibly TRBD2 (5 bases). Germline CDR1 reads KGHSH; CDR2 reads LQKENI. V was trimmed by 1 base and J by 6 bases, leaving 19 bases between them. The CDR3 is 17 residues long. The CDR3 DNA sequence: TGTGCCAGCTCACCACTTGGGCGGGTAGGGCCCTTCAATGAGCAGTTCTTC. It encodes CASSPLGRVGPFNEQFF.

This clonotype was counted only a few times. The chain links TRBV20-1 to TRBJ2-5, with 12 positions matching TRBD2. CDR1 and CDR2 (germline): DFQATT, SNEGSKA (reference sequence). The CDR3 is 16 amino acids. The trim removed 6 bases at V and 2 bases at J, leaving 10 bases unmatched. The DNA for the CDR3 is TGCAGTGCCTTGCCCCCGACTAGCGGGGGACAAGAGACCCAGTACTTC. Protein sequence: CSALPPTSGGQETQYF.

This clonotype has only a few counts. The chain has TRBV12-3 or TRBV12-4 and TRBJ2-4, with 7 bases identical to TRBD2. The V and J ends lost 4 bases and 0 bases, in that order; junction bases with no gene match: 12. The CDR3 is 18 amino acids. In DNA form, the CDR3 reads TGTGCCAGCAGTTCCTCCACTGAGGCGGGGGTAGCCAAAAACATTCAGTACTTC. This codes for CASSSSTEAGVAKNIQYF.

The chain recombines TRBV28 with TRBJ1-2; D is unresolved. Trimming left V 4 bases short and J 3 bases short, with 12 bases between. The CDR3 has 14 amino acids. Looked up from germline, CDR1 is MDHEN and CDR2 is SYDVKM. The CDR3 reads CASSWSGRDYGYTF. DNA for the CDR3: TGTGCCAGCAGTTGGTCGGGTCGGGACTATGGCTACACCTTC.

This clonotype was seen a few times. The chain couples TRBV29-1 to TRBJ1-2; weak D call: TRBD1 (6 bases). CDR1 is SQVTM, CDR2 ANQGSEA, per germline. The ends were cut back, 5 bases at V and 4 bases at J, with 11 bases in the middle. The CDR3 is 12 residues long. The CDR3 region is CSVPTGPYGYTF. In nucleotides, the CDR3 is TGCAGCGTTCCGACAGGTCCCTATGGCTACACCTTC.

This clonotype was seen only a few times. This chain uses TRBV7-9 with TRBJ2-2, with 7 bases aligning to TRBD1. CDR3 length equals 16 residues. V lost 6 bases to trimming and J lost 3 bases; unmatched junction nucleotides: 10. Germline V gene lookup returns CDR1 SEHNR and CDR2 FQNEAQ (reference sequence). This CDR3 is CASSPRQGPHTGELFF. The DNA for the CDR3 is TGTGCCAGCAGTCCCCGACAGGGACCCCACACCGGGGAGCTGTTTTTT.

This chain links TRBV6-6 with TRBJ1-2; the D gene is possibly TRBD1 (5 bases). CDR3 length: 15 amino acids. The V gene lost 6 bases and the J gene lost 2 bases, with 16 bases spanning the gap. In germline, CDR1 is MNHNY, CDR2 SVGAGI (reference sequence). CDR3 nucleotide sequence: TGTGCCAGCAGCCGCCCCACAGGACAAAACTATGGCTACACCTTC. It translates to CASSRPTGQNYGYTF.

This clonotype occurred a few times. The chain couples TRBV10-3 to TRBJ1-3; 8 bases fit TRBD1. CDR1 and CDR2 (germline): ENHRY, SYGVKD. Germline trimming cut 8 bases from V and 0 bases from J; bases unmatched to any gene: 12. This CDR3 region has 17 residues. The CDR3 loop reads CAISRTGNGISGNTIYF. CDR3 nucleotide sequence: TGTGCCATCTCCCGGACAGGGAATGGTATCTCTGGAAACACCATATATTTT.

The gene calls are TRBV28 and TRBJ1-3, with 12 nucleotides matching TRBD1. The CDR3 is made up of 17 amino acids. Trimming at V came to 5 bases and at J to 3 bases, leaving 8 bases not matched to a gene. Germline CDR1 is MDHEN and CDR2 is SYDVKM. CDR3 protein: CASSPGTGGLNGNTIYF. As DNA, the CDR3 is TGTGCCAGCAGTCCCGGGACAGGGGGCTTAAATGGAAACACCATATATTTT.